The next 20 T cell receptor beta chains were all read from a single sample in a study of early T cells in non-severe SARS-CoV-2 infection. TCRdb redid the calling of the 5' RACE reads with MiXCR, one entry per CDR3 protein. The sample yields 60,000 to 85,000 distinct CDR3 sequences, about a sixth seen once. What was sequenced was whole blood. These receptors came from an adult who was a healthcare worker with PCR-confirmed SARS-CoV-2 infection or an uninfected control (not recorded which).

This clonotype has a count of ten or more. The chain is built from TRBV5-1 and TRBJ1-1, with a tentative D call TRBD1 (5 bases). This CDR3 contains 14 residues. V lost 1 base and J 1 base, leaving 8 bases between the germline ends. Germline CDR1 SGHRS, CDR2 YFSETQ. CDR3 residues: CASSLFGGNTEAFF. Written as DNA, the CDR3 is TGCGCCAGCAGCTTGTTTGGGGGGAACACTGAAGCTTTCTTT.

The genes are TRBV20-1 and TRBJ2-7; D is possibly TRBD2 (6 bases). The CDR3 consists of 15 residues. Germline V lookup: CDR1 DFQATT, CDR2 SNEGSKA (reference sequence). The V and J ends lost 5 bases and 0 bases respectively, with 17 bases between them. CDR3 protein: CSAFFPGLSSYEQYF. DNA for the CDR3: TGCAGTGCTTTCTTCCCGGGACTTTCCTCCTACGAGCAGTACTTC.

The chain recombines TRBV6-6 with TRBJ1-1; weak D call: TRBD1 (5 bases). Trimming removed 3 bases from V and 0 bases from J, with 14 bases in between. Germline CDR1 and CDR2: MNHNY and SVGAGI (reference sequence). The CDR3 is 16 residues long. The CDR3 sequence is CASSYLSGGLNTEAFF. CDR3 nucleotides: TGTGCCAGCAGTTATTTATCTGGGGGGTTGAACACTGAAGCTTTCTTT.

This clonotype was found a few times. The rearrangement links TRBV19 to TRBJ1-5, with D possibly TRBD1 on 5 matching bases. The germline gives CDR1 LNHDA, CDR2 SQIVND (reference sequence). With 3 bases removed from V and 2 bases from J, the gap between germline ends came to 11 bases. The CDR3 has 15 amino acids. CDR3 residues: CASSIVGDGNQPQHF. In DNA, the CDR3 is TGTGCCAGTAGTATTGTGGGGGACGGCAATCAGCCCCAGCATTTT.

The CDR3 coding sequence is TGTGCCAGCAGGGGGACAGGGGGCGGCGGGACCTACAATGAGCAGTTCTTC. Its translation: CASRGTGGGGTYNEQFF. This chain joins TRBV12-3 or TRBV12-4 and TRBJ2-1, with 12 bases that match TRBD1. V lost 6 bases and J lost 2; bases outside the gene matches: 8. The CDR3 length is 17 residues.

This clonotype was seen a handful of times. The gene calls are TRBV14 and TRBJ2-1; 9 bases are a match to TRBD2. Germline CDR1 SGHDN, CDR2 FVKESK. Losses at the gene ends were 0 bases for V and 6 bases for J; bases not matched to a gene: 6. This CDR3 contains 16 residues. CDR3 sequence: CASSQDFGTSSNEQFF. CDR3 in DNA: TGTGCCAGCAGCCAAGATTTTGGGACTAGCAGCAATGAGCAGTTCTTC.

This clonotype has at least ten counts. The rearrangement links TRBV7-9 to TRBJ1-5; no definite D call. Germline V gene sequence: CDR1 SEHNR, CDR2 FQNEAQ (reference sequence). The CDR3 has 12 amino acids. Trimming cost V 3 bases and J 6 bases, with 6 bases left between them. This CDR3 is CASSFGVQPQHF. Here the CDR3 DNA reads TGTGCCAGCAGCTTCGGGGTTCAGCCCCAGCATTTT. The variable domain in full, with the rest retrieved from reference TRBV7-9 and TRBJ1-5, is DTGVSQNPRHKITKRGQNVTFRCDPISEHNRLYWYRQTLGQGPEFLTYFQNEAQLEKSRLLSDRFSAERPKGSFSTLEIQRTEQGDSAMYLCASSFGVQPQHFGDGTRLSIL.

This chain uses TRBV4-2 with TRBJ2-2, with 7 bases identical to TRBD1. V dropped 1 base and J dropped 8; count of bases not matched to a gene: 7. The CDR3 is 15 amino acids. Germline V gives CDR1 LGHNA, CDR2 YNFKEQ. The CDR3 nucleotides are TGTGCCAGCAGCCAAGTCAGAGGGGGCGGAGGGGAGCTGTTTTTT. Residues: CASSQVRGGGGELFF.

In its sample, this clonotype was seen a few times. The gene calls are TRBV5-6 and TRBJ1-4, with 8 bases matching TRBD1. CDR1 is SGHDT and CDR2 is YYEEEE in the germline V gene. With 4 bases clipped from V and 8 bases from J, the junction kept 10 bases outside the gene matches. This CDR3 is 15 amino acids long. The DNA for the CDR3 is TGTGCCAGCAGCACTAGGACAGGGCTGGGGGAAAAACTGTTTTTT. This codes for CASSTRTGLGEKLFF.

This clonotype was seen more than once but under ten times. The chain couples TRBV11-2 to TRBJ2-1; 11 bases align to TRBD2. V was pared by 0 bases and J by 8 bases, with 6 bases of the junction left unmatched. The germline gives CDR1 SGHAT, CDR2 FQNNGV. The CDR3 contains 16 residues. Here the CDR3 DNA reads TGTGCCAGCAGCTTAGATGTTACTAGCGGGGGTGATGAGCAGTTCTTC. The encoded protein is CASSLDVTSGGDEQFF.

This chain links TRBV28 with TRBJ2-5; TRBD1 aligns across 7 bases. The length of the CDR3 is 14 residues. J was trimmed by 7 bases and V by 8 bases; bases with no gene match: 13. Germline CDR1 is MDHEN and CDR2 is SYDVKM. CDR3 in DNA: TGTGCCAGCGCCTTCCTCGACAGGGATAGGACCCAGTACTTC. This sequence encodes CASAFLDRDRTQYF.

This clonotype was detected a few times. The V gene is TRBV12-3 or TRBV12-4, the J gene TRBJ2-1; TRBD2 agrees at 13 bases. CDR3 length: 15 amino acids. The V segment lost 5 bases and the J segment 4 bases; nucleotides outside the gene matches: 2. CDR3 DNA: TGTGCCAGCAGTCTGACTAGCGGGAGGTACAATGAGCAGTTCTTC. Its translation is CASSLTSGRYNEQFF.

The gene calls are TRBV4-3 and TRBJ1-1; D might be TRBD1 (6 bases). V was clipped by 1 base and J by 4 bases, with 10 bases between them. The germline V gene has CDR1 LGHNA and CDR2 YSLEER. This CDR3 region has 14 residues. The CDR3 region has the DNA TGCGCCAGCAGCCAAGGGGGGCTGGGCACTGAAGCTTTCTTT. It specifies CASSQGGLGTEAFF.

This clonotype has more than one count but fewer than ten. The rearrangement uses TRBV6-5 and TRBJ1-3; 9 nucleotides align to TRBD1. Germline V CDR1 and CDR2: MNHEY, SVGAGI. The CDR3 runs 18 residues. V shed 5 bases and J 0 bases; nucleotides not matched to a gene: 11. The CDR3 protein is CASSPTGGPHFSGNTIYF. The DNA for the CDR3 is TGTGCCAGCAGTCCGACAGGGGGACCACACTTCTCTGGAAACACCATATATTTT.

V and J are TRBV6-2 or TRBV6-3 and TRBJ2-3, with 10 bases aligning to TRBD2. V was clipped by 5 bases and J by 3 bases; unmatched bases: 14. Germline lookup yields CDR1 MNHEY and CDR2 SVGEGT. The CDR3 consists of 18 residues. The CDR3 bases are TGTGCCAGCAGTCCTCGTTCCTCTAGCGGGAGTAGGACAGATACGCAGTATTTT. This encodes CASSPRSSSGSRTDTQYF.

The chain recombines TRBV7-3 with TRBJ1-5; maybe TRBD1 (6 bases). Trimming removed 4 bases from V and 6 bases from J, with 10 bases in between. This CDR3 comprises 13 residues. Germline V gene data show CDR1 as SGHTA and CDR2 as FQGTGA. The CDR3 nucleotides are TGTGCCAGCAGCTCGACAGGAGGTCAGCCCCAGCATTTT. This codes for CASSSTGGQPQHF. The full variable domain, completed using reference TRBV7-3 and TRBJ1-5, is GAGVSQTPSNKVTEKGKYVELRCDPISGHTALYWYRQSLGQGPEFLIYFQGTGAADDSGLPNDRFFAVRPEGSVSTLKIQRTERGDSAVYLCASSSTGGQPQHFGDGTRLSIL.

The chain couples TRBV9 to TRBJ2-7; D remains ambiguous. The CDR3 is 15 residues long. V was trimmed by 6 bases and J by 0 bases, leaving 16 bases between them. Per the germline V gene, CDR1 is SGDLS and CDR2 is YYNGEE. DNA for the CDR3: TGTGCCAGCACCGAGCCTCCGTCTATCTCCTACGAGCAGTACTTC. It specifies CASTEPPSISYEQYF.

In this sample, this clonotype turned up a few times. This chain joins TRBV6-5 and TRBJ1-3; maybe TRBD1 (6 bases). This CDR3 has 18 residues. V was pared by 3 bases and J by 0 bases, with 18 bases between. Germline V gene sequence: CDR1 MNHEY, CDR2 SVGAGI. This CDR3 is CASSYDDRPSLSGNTIYF. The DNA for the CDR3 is TGTGCCAGCAGTTATGACGACAGGCCCTCACTCTCTGGAAACACCATATATTTT.

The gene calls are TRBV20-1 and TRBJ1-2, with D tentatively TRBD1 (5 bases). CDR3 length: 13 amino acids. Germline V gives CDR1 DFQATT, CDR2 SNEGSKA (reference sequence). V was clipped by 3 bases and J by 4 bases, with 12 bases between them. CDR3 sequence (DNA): TGCAGTGCTAGCCCGACAGTAGGCTATGGCTACACCTTC. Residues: CSASPTVGYGYTF.

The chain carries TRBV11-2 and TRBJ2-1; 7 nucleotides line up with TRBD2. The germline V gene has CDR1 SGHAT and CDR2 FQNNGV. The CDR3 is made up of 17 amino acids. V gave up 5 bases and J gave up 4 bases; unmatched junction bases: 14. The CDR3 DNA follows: TGTGCCAGCAGCCTACTTAGCGGGCAGCCACGATACAATGAGCAGTTCTTC. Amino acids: CASSLLSGQPRYNEQFF. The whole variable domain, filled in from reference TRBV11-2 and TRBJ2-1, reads EAGVAQSPRYKIIEKRQSVAFWCNPISGHATLYWYQQILGQGPKLLIQFQNNGVVDDSQLPKDRFSAERLKGVDSTLKIQPAKLEDSAVYLCASSLLSGQPRYNEQFFGPGTRLTVL.